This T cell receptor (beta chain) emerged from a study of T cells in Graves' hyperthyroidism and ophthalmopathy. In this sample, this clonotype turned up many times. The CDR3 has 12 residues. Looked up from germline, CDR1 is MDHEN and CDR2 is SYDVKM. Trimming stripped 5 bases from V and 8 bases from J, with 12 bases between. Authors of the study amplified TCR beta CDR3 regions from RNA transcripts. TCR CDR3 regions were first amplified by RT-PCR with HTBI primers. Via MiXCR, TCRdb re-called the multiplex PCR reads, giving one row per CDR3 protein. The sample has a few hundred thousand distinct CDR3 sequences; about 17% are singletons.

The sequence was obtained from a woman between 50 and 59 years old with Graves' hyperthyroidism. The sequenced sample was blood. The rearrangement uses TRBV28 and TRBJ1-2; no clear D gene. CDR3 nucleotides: TGTGCCAGCAGTCCGATTGAGGACGGCTACACCTTC. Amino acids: CASSPIEDGYTF.